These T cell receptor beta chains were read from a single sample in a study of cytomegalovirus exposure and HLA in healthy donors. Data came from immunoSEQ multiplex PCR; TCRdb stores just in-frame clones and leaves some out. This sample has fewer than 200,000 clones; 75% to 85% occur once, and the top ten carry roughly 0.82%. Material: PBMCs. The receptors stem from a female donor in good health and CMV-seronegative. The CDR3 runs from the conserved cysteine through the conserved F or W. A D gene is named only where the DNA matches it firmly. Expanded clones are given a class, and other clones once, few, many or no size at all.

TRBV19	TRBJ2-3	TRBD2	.	TGTGCCAGTAGTACACTAGCGGCCCTCGGGACGCAGTATTTT	CASSTLAALGTQYF
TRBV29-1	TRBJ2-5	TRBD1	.	TGCAGCGGAACGACAGGGTACCGAGAGACCCAGTACTTC	CSGTTGYRETQYF
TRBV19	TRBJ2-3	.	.	TGTGCCAGTGCATTCCCGGGACTGCCGTCAGATACGCAGTATTTT	CASAFPGLPSDTQYF
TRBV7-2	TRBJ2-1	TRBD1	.	TGTGCCAGCAGCTTAAATGGACAGGATTACAATGAGCAGTTCTTC	CASSLNGQDYNEQFF
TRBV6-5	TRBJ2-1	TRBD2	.	TGTGCCAGCAGAGCCGGGACTAGCGGGAGGGGGTTCTTC	CASRAGTSGRGFF
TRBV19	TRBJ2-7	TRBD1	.	TGTGCCAGCCAAAGGGGACAGGGGGCCTCCGAGCAGTACTTC	CASQRGQGASEQYF
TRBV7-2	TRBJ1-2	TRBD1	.	TGTGCCAGCAGCCGCCCCGGGACAGGCCTGGGGTTAGGCTACACCTTC	CASSRPGTGLGLGYTF
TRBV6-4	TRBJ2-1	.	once	TGTGCCAGCAGTGGCTTCGCCAGGGTGCCCCAAGAGCAGTTCTTC	CASSGFARVPQEQFF
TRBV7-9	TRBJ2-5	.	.	TGTGCCAGCAGCCCCCCCAGGGTCGGATGGGAGACCCAGTACTTC	CASSPPRVGWETQYF
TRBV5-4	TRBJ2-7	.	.	TGTGCCAGCAGCTTGGCGGGCTCCTACGAGCAGTACTTC	CASSLAGSYEQYF
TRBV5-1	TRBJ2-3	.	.	TGCGCCAGCAGCCCCCAAGGAAGGGGACTTAGCACAGATACGCAGTATTTT	CASSPQGRGLSTDTQYF
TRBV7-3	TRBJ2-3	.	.	TGTGCCAGCAGCTTTTCGGAGGCAGATACGCAGTATTTT	CASSFSEADTQYF
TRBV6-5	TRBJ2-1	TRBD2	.	TGTGCCAGCAGTCAGGGATTGCGGGGGTACAATGAGCAGTTCTTC	CASSQGLRGYNEQFF
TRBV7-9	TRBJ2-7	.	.	TGTGCCAGCAGCCGGGACTTCTACGAGCAGTACTTC	CASSRDFYEQYF
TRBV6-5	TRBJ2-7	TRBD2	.	TGTGCCAGCAGTTACGAAAGCGGGAGGTTGTACGAGCAGCACTTC	CASSYESGRLYEQHF
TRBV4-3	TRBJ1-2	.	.	TGCGCCAGCAGCCAAGAAAACCGTCGGGGCTACACCTTC	CASSQENRRGYTF
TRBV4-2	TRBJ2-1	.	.	TGTGCCAGCAGCCAAGTGAGGGAACCCTACAATGAGCAGTTCTTC	CASSQVREPYNEQFF
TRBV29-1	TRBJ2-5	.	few	TGCAGCGTTGGGGGAGAAGATTCGTTGCAGACCCAGTACTTC	CSVGGEDSLQTQYF
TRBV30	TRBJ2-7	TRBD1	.	TGTGCCTGGAACAGGGGCCTAACCTACGAGCAGTACTTC	CAWNRGLTYEQYF
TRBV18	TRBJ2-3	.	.	TGTGCCAGCTCACAACAGACAGTTAGCACAGATACGCAGTATTTT	CASSQQTVSTDTQYF
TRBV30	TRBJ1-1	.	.	TGTGCCTGGACGATGGGAGGAGGGATATACACTGAAGCTTTCTTT	CAWTMGGGIYTEAFF
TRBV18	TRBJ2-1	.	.	TGTGCCAGCTCAACCGGAGCGATTGAGCAGTTCTTC	CASSTGAIEQFF
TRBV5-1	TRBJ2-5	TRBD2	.	TGCGCCAGCAGCGCTAGCGTCCTAGCGGGAGGGCAGGAGACCCAGTACTTC	CASSASVLAGGQETQYF
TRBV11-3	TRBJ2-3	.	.	TGTGCCAGCAGCTTAGATAGCACAAATACGCAGTATTTT	CASSLDSTNTQYF
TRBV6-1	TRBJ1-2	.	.	TGTGCCAGCAGTATCGTGAGCTCCCCTAACTATGGCTACACCTTC	CASSIVSSPNYGYTF
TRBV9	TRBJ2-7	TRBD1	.	TGTGCCAGCGGTCAGGGGGCGCGGGTCTACGAGCAGTACTTC	CASGQGARVYEQYF
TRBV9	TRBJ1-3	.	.	TGTGCCAGCAGCGTACAGGAACGCTCTGGAAACACCATATATTTT	CASSVQERSGNTIYF
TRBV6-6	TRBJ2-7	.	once	TGTGCCAGCACCACAGGGACGTCCTACGAGCAGTACTTC	CASTTGTSYEQYF
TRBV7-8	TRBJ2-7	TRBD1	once	TGTGCCAGCACCTCCGGGACAGGGGGCGAGCAGTACTTC	CASTSGTGGEQYF
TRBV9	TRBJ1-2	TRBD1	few	TGTGCCAGCAGCGTAGGACAGGGAGGCTATGGCTACACCTTC	CASSVGQGGYGYTF
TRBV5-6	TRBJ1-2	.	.	TGTGCCAGCAGCCCAGGGGTCTCTGGCTACACCTTC	CASSPGVSGYTF
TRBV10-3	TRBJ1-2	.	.	TGTGCCATCAGTGAGACACAATCTTTGGGCTACACCTTC	CAISETQSLGYTF
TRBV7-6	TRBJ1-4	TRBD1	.	TGTGCCAGCAGCTTACGGGGACAGGGAGAAAAACTGTTTTTT	CASSLRGQGEKLFF
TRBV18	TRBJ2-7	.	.	TGTGCCAGCTCACCACTTCGGGACAACTCCTACGAGCAGTACTTC	CASSPLRDNSYEQYF
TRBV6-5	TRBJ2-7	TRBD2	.	TGTGCCAGCAGTATCCAGCGGGAGGGCTACGAGCAGTACTTC	CASSIQREGYEQYF
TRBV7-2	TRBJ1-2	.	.	TGTGCCAGCAGCTTGGACGGGATCTATGGCTACACCTTC	CASSLDGIYGYTF
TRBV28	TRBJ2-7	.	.	TGTGCCAGCAGTTTCCCAAGAGGGCTGAGGGAGCAGTACTTC	CASSFPRGLREQYF
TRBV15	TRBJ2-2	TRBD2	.	TGTGCCACCAGCAGAGTCATTGCGGGGGACCTCCACGGGGAGCTGTTTTTT	CATSRVIAGDLHGELFF
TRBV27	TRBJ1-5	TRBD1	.	TGTGCCAGCAGTGTGGCAGGGGGAAGTCAGCCCCAGCATTTT	CASSVAGGSQPQHF
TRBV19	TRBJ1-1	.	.	TGTGCCAGTAGTATAAGGACATTCCTGCAAGGGAACACTGAAGCTTTCTTT	CASSIRTFLQGNTEAFF
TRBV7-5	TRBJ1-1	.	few	TGTGTCAGAAGCTTCATCCGGTCCCTGAACACTGAAGCTTTCTTT	CVRSFIRSLNTEAFF